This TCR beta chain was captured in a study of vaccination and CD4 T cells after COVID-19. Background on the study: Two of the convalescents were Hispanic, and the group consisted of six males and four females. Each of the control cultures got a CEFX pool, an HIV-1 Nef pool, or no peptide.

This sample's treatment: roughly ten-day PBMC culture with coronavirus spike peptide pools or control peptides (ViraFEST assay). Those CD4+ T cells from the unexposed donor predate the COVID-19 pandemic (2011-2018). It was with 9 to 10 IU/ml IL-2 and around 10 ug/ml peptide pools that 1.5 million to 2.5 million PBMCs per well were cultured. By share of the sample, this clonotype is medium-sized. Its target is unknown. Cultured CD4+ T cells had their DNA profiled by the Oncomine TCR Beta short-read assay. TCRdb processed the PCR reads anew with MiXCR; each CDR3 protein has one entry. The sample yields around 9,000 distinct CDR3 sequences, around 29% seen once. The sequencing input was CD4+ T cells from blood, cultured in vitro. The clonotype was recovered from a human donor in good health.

The CDR3 DNA sequence: TGTGCCAGCAGCTTTCAACTCCAGGGAGAGGTTGGTGGCTACACCTTC. Translation gives CASSFQLQGEVGGYTF. The gene calls are TRBV21-1 and TRBJ1-2; the D segment call TRBD1 is taken from the table without a DNA check. TRBV21-1 is an annotated pseudogene. The CDR3 spans 16 residues.